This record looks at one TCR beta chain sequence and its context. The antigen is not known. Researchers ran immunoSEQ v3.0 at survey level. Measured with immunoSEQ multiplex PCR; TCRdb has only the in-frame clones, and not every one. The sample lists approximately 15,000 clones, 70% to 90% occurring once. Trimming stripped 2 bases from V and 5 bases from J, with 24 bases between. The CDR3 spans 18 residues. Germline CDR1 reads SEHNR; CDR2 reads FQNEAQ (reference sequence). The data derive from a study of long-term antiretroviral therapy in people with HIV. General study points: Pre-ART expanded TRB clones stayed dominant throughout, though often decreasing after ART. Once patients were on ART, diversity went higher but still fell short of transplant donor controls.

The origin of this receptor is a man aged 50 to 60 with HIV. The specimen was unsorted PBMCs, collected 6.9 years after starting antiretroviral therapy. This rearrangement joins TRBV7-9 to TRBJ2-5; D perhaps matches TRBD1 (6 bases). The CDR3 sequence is CASSLPQGKNPKTETQYF. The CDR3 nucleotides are TGTGCCAGCAGCTTACCACAGGGTAAGAATCCGAAGACGGAGACCCAGTACTTC.